These T cell receptor beta chains were read from a single sample in a study of blood T cell repertoires in COVID-19. This table comes from immunoSEQ multiplex PCR, and its TCRdb copy is limited to in-frame clones, with some not included. The sample contains about 400,000 clones, roughly 90% of which appear only once. Sequenced: peripheral blood. These receptors all stem from a man between 35 and 55 years old with acute or convalescent COVID-19. Each CDR3 is given with its conserved first and last residue. The D gene is left open where the match is weak. Size values are once, few and many counts, or a class for expanded clones, and some rows have none.

j_call cdr3_length clone_size v_call d_call cdr3_nt cdr3_aa
TRBJ2-3 15 . TRBV24-1 TRBD1 TGTGCCACCAGTCCCGGGACAGGGTACTCGGATACGCAGTATTTT CATSPGTGYSDTQYF
TRBJ2-7 18 . TRBV7-2 TRBD2 TGTGCCAGCAGCCTCCTAACGGCACTAGCGGGGAGCACCTACGAGCAGTACTTC CASSLLTALAGSTYEQYF
TRBJ1-1 14 . TRBV7-9 . TGTGCCAGCAGCATGATTCTTGGAGACACTGAAGCTTTCTTT CASSMILGDTEAFF
TRBJ2-7 15 . TRBV5-1 TRBD2 TGCGCCAGCAGCTTCCTAGCGGGTGCAGTCTACGAGCAGTACTTC CASSFLAGAVYEQYF
TRBJ1-1 15 few TRBV9 . TGTGCCAGCAGCCCTCGGGGGGGAGGGAACACTGAAGCTTTCTTT CASSPRGGGNTEAFF
TRBJ1-2 13 once TRBV7-9 . TGTGCCAGCAGCTTAGCGGGAGGCCGGGGCTACACCTTC CASSLAGGRGYTF
TRBJ2-7 13 . TRBV3-1/TRBV3-2 . TGTGCCAGCAGCCTCGGGATGGATGACGAGCAGTACTTC CASSLGMDDEQYF
TRBJ2-1 16 once TRBV19 . TGTGCCAGTAGTATAGTGTCAGGGAGGTCCTACAATGAGCAGTTCTTC CASSIVSGRSYNEQFF
TRBJ1-1 14 few TRBV7-3 . TGTGCCAGCCAAACAGGGTTTGGGGACACTGAAGCTTTCTTT CASQTGFGDTEAFF
TRBJ2-2 13 few TRBV7-3 . TGTGCCAGCAGCCACTCGAACACCGGGGAGCTGTTTTTT CASSHSNTGELFF
TRBJ1-1 12 . TRBV12-3/TRBV12-4 . TGTGCCACTTCACTCCCCCCCTCTTTCGCTTTCTTT CATSLPPSFAFF
TRBJ2-1 13 . TRBV7-9 . TGTGCCAGCAGCTTAGGGCCCTACAATGAGCAGTTCTTC CASSLGPYNEQFF
TRBJ2-5 13 . TRBV18 . TGTGCCAGCTCACGGGCCTTCCAAGAGACCCAGTACTTC CASSRAFQETQYF
TRBJ1-2 15 . TRBV5-4 . TGTGCCAGCAGCTTAGGAGGGAACAGGATCTATGGCTACACCTTC CASSLGGNRIYGYTF
TRBJ1-1 13 . TRBV29-1 . TGCAGCGTCAGGAAGGGGCTTGACACTGAAGCTTTCTTT CSVRKGLDTEAFF
TRBJ2-6 17 . TRBV7-9 . TGTGCCAGCAGCTTATATGGGCAGATCTCTGGGGCCAACGTCCTGACTTTC CASSLYGQISGANVLTF
TRBJ1-1 14 . TRBV28 . TGTGCCAGCAGTTTGGCTCCCGAGAACACTGAAGCTTTCTTT CASSLAPENTEAFF
TRBJ1-2 12 few TRBV21-1 . TGTGCCAGCAGCAACAGGGCAGGCGGCTACACCTTC CASSNRAGGYTF
TRBJ1-1 14 . TRBV5-1 TRBD1 TGCGCCAGCAGCGCCGGGACAGGGATGACTGAAGCTTTCTTT CASSAGTGMTEAFF
TRBJ1-1 12 . TRBV2 TRBD1 TGTGCCAGCAGAGGACAGGGGCCTGAAGCTTTCTTT CASRGQGPEAFF
TRBJ2-5 13 . TRBV29-1 . TGCAGCGTTACCCTGACAGGCAGCGAGACCCAGTACTTC CSVTLTGSETQYF
TRBJ1-1 14 . TRBV3-1/TRBV3-2 . TGTGCCAGCAGCCGAGGCAGGGTACCGGATGAAGCTTTCTTT CASSRGRVPDEAFF
TRBJ1-2 15 . TRBV5-1 TRBD1 TGCGCCAGCAGCTTGTCGGGGACAGCTAACTATGGCTACACCTTC CASSLSGTANYGYTF
TRBJ1-2 14 once TRBV19 TRBD1 TGTGCCAGTAGAGACGGACAGGGAGGCTATGGCTACACCTTC CASRDGQGGYGYTF
TRBJ2-7 14 . TRBV19 TRBD1 TGTGCCAGTAGTCGACAGGGGGCCCCCTACGAGCAGTACTTC CASSRQGAPYEQYF
TRBJ2-7 13 . TRBV29-1 . TGCAGCGTTGAGAGCCGGGGGTCCTACGAGCAGTACTTC CSVESRGSYEQYF
TRBJ1-6 15 . TRBV9 . TGTGCCAGCAGCGTAGCCACCGCAGGGTGGGGACCCCTCCACTTT CASSVATAGWGPLHF
TRBJ2-1 12 . TRBV5-6 . TGTGCCAGCAGCAAATCGGACCCGGCGGGGTTCTTC CASSKSDPAGFF
TRBJ2-5 14 many TRBV7-9 . TGTGCCAGCAGCGTTGCCCGGGACACAGAGACCCAGTACTTC CASSVARDTETQYF
TRBJ1-2 13 once TRBV27 . TGTGCCAGCAGTCCAGGGGCAGGCTATGGCTACACCTTC CASSPGAGYGYTF
TRBJ1-2 14 . TRBV6-5 TRBD1 TGTGCCAGCAGTCTTCAGGGGGCCCATGGTGGCTACACCTTC CASSLQGAHGGYTF
TRBJ1-4 16 few TRBV5-1 TRBD1 TGCGCCAGCAGCGGACAGGGGACGAGAACTAATGAAAAACTGTTTTTT CASSGQGTRTNEKLFF
TRBJ2-1 15 . TRBV7-9 TRBD1 TGTGCCAGCGGAACTTACAGGGGTAATGGCAATGAGCAGTTCTTC CASGTYRGNGNEQFF
TRBJ1-1 13 . TRBV10-2 . TGCGCCAGCAGTGGGCAGGGGAACACTGAAGCTTTCTTT CASSGQGNTEAFF
TRBJ1-1 14 . TRBV6-4 TRBD1 TGTGCCAGCAGACCTACAGGGGAAACCGCTGAAGCTTTCTTT CASRPTGETAEAFF
TRBJ2-2 13 . TRBV5-1 . TGCGCCAGCAGCTCACAGGGAACCGGGGAGCTGTTTTTT CASSSQGTGELFF
TRBJ2-4 14 . TRBV27 . TGTGCCAGCAGTTTGGCTAGGGGGAAAAACATTCAGTACTTC CASSLARGKNIQYF
TRBJ1-2 12 . TRBV11-2 . TGTGCCAGCAGCTTAGACACTACTTCCCGAGGCTTC CASSLDTTSRGF
TRBJ1-6 14 once TRBV28 . TGTGCCAGCAGAGAGACAGGTGGTAATTCACCCCTCCACTTT CASRETGGNSPLHF
TRBJ1-1 14 . TRBV18 TRBD1 TGTGCCAGCTCACCACTGGGACAGAGCACTGAAGCTTTCTTT CASSPLGQSTEAFF
TRBJ2-7 14 . TRBV28 TRBD2 TGTGCCAGCAGTTCGGGGGGGAGCACCTACGAGCAGTACTTC CASSSGGSTYEQYF
TRBJ2-3 16 . TRBV19 TRBD2 TGTGCCAGTAGTCCAGGACTAGCGGGGGGCCGGGATACGCAGTATTTT CASSPGLAGGRDTQYF
TRBJ2-5 17 . TRBV4-3 . TGCGCCAGCAGCCAAGTATGTTTGGTACAGGGACAAGAGACCCAGTACTTC CASSQVCLVQGQETQYF
TRBJ1-2 16 once TRBV7-2 . TGTGCCAGCAGCTCCCTCCCCGCAGGGAACACCTATGGCTACACCTTC CASSSLPAGNTYGYTF
TRBJ2-7 13 . TRBV10-3 . TGTGCCATCTCCACAGGGTCGTCCTACGAGCAGTACTTC CAISTGSSYEQYF
TRBJ1-1 13 once TRBV3-1/TRBV3-2 . TGTGCCAGCAGCCTCGATCCCGGGGGGAAAGCTTTCTTT CASSLDPGGKAFF
TRBJ2-5 15 . TRBV6-6 . TGTGCCAGCAGTTACTCAGAGACTCTTCTCGAGACCCAGTACTTC CASSYSETLLETQYF
TRBJ2-3 16 . TRBV5-1 TRBD1 TGCGCCAGCAGCCGAGGACAGGGGGCCAACACAGATACGCAGTATTTT CASSRGQGANTDTQYF
TRBJ2-1 15 . TRBV5-1 TRBD1 TGCGCCAGCAGCTTGTACAGGGGTAATTTCGATGAGCAGTTCTTC CASSLYRGNFDEQFF
TRBJ2-7 13 . TRBV29-1 TRBD1 TGCAGCGCCCGACAGGGCGATTCCTACGAGCAGTACTTC CSARQGDSYEQYF
TRBJ1-2 15 . TRBV14 TRBD1 TGTGCCAGCAGCCAAGATAGGGGACAGCAATATGGCTACACCTTC CASSQDRGQQYGYTF
TRBJ2-1 14 once TRBV5-1 TRBD2 TGCGCCAGCAGCTTTGAGCGGGGACGCAATGAGCAGTTCTTC CASSFERGRNEQFF
TRBJ1-6 16 few TRBV19 . TGTGCCAGTAGTATAGAGCTGGGCAGACCGAATTCACCCCTCCACTTT CASSIELGRPNSPLHF
TRBJ2-2 16 few TRBV11-2 . TGTGCCAGCAGCCTCATGATCTCTAGGTACACCGGGGAGCTGTTTTTT CASSLMISRYTGELFF
TRBJ1-1 14 . TRBV29-1 . TGCAGCGCTGGATTGGACAGAGCATATTTTGAAGCTTTCTTT CSAGLDRAYFEAFF